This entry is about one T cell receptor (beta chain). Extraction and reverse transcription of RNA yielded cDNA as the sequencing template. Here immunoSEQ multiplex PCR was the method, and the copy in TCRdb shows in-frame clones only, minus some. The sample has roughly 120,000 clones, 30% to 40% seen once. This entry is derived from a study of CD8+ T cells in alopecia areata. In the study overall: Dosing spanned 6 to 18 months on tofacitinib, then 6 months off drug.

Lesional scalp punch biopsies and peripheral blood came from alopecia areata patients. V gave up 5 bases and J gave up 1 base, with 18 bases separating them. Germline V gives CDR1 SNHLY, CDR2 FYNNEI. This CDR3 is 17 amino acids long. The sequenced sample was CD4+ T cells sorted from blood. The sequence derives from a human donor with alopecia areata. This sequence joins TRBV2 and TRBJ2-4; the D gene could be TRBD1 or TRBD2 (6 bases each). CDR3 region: CASSHGGYRAAKNIQYF. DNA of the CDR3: TGTGCCAGCAGTCATGGAGGGTACAGGGCGGCCAAAAACATTCAGTACTTC.